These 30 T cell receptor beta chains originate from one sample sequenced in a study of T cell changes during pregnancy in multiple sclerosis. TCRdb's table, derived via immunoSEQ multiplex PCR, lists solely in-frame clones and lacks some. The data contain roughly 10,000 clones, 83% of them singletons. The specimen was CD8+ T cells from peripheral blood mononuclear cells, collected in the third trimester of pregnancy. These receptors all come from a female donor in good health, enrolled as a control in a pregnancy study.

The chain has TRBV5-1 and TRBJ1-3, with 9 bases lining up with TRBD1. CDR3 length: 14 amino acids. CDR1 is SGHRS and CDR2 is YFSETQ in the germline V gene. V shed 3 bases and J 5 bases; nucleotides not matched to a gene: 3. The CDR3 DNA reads TGCGCCAGCAGCTCCACAGGGGGCAGAAACACCATATATTTT. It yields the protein CASSSTGGRNTIYF.

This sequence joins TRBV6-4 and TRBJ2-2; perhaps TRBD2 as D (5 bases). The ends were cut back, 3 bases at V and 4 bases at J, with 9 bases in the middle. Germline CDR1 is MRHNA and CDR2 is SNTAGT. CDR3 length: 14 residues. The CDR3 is CASSEEGGTGELFF. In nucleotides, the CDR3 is TGTGCCAGCAGTGAAGAGGGTGGCACCGGGGAGCTGTTTTTT.

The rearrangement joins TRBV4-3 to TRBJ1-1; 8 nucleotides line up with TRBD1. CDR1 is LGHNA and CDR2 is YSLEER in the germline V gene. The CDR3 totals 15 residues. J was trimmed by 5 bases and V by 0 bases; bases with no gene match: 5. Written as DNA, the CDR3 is TGCGCCAGCAGCCAAGATAGAACAGGGGGAACTGAAGCTTTCTTT. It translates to CASSQDRTGGTEAFF.

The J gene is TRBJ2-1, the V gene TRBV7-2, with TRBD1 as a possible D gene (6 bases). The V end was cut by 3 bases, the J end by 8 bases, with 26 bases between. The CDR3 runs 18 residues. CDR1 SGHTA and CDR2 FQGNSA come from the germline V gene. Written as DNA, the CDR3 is TGTGCCAGCAGCTTCCTCGGGTGGGGGCCTAGGTGGTCCGATGAGCAGTTCTTC. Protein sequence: CASSFLGWGPRWSDEQFF.

For the CDR3, the DNA is TGTGCCAGCAGTGACTCTGGCGGGGGGGCCGCAGATACGCAGTATTTT. This sequence encodes CASSDSGGGAADTQYF. This chain connects TRBV6-4 to TRBJ2-3; 9 bases match TRBD2. The CDR3 runs to 16 residues. Germline values: CDR1 MRHNA, CDR2 SNTAGT. V gave up 0 bases and J gave up 4 bases; unmatched junction bases: 5.

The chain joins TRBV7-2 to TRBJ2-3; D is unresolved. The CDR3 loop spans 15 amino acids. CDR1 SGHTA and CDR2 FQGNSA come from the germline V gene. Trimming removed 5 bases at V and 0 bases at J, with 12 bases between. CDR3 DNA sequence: TGTGCCAGCAGCCCCCTAGGCGCTAGCACAGATACGCAGTATTTT. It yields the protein CASSPLGASTDTQYF.

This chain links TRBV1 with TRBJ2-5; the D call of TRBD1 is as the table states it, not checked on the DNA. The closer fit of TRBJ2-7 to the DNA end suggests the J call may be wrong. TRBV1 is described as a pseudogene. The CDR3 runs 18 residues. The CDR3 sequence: CTSSQEAGTYNPRHEQYF. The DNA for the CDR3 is TGCACCAGCAGCCAAGAGGCTGGAACATATAACCCCAGGCACGAGCAGTACTTC.

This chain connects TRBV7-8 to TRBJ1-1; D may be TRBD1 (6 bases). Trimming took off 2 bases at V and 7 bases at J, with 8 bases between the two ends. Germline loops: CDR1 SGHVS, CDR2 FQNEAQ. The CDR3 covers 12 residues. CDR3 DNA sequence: TGTGCCAGCAGCTTAAGGGGGGGTGAAGCTTTCTTT. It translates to CASSLRGGEAFF.

The CDR3 is CASSSSDSKFGEKLFF. The CDR3 DNA is TGTGCCAGCAGCTCGTCTGACTCCAAGTTCGGGGAAAAACTGTTTTTT. The chain employs TRBV28 and TRBJ1-4; the D is unclear. Germline values: CDR1 MDHEN, CDR2 SYDVKM. Trimming removed 6 bases from V and 8 bases from J, with 22 bases in between. CDR3 size: 16 residues. The complete variable domain, with remaining parts taken from reference TRBV28 and TRBJ1-4, reads DVKVTQSSRYLVKRTGEKVFLECVQDMDHENMFWYRQDPGLGLRLIYFSYDVKMKEKGDIPEGYSVSREKKERFSLILESASTNQTSMYLCASSSSDSKFGEKLFFGSGTQLSVL.

CDR3 in amino acids: CAWSRLAGGADTQYF. The CDR3 DNA follows: TGTGCCTGGAGCCGGCTAGCGGGAGGGGCAGATACGCAGTATTTT. This chain joins TRBV30 and TRBJ2-3; 12 bases agree with TRBD2. CDR1 is GTSNPN, CDR2 SVGIG, per germline (reference sequence). The V segment lost 3 bases and the J segment 4 bases; nucleotides outside the gene matches: 5. This CDR3 contains 15 residues.

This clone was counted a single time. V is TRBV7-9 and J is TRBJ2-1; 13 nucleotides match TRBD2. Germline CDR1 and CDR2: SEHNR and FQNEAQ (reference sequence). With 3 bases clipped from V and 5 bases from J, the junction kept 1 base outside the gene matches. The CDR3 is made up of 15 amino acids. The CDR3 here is CASSFGLAGDNEQFF. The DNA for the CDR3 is TGTGCCAGCAGCTTCGGACTAGCGGGGGACAATGAGCAGTTCTTC. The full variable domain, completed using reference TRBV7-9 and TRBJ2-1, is DTGVSQNPRHKITKRGQNVTFRCDPISEHNRLYWYRQTLGQGPEFLTYFQNEAQLEKSRLLSDRFSAERPKGSFSTLEIQRTEQGDSAMYLCASSFGLAGDNEQFFGPGTRLTVL.

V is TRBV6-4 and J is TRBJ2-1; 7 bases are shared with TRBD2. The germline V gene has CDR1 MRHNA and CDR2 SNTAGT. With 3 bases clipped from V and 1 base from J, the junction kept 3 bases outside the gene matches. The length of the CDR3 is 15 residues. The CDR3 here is CASSEAAGSYNEQFF. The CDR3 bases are TGTGCCAGCAGTGAAGCAGCGGGATCCTACAATGAGCAGTTCTTC.

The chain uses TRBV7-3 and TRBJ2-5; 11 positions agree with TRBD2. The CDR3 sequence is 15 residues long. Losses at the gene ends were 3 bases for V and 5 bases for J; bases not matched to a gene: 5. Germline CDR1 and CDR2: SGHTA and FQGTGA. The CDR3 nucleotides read TGTGCCAGCAGCTTTGCTAGCGGGAGGAGGGAGACCCAGTACTTC. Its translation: CASSFASGRRETQYF.

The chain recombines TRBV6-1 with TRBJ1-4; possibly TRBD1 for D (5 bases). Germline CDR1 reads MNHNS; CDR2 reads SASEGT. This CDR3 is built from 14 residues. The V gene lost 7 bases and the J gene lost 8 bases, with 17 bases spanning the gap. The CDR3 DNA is TGTGCCAGCATCCCCGACAGCAGTAGGGAAAAACTGTTTTTT. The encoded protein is CASIPDSSREKLFF.

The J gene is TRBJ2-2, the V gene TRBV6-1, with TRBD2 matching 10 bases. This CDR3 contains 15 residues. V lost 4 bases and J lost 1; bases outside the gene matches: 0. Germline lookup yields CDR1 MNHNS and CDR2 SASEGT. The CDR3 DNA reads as TGTGCCAGCAGTGGACTAGCGGGGAACACCGGGGAGCTGTTTTTT. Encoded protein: CASSGLAGNTGELFF.

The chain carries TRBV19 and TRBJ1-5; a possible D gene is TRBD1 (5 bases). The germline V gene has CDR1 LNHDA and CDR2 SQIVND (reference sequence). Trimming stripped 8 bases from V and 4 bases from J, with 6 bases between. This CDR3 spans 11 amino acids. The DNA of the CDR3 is TGTGCCAGTCGGGGGAATCAGCCCCAGCATTTT. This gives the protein CASRGNQPQHF.

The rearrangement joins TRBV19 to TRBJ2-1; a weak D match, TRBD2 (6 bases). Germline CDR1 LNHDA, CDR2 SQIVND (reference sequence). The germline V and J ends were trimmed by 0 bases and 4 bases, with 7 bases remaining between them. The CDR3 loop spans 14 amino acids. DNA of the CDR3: TGTGCCAGTAGTATAGATCGGGAGTACAATGAGCAGTTCTTC. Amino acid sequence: CASSIDREYNEQFF.

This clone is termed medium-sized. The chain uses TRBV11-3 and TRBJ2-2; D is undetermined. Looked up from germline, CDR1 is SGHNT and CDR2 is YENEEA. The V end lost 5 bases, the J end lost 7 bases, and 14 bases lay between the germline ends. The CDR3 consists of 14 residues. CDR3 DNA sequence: TGTGCCAGCAGCCCGACACCCACATACGGGGAGCTGTTTTTT. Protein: CASSPTPTYGELFF.

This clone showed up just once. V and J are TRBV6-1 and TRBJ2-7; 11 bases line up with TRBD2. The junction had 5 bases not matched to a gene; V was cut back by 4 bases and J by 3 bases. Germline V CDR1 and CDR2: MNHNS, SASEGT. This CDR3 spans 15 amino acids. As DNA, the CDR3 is TGTGCCAGCAGTGCCCGACTAGCGGGGAGCTACGAGCAGTACTTC. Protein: CASSARLAGSYEQYF.

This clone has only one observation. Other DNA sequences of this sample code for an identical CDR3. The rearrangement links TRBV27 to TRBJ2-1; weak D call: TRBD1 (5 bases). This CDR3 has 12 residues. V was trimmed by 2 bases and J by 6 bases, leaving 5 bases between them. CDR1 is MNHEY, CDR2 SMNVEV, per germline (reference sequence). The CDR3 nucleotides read TGTGCCAGCAGTTTAAGGGGCAATGAGCAGTTCTTC. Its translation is CASSLRGNEQFF.

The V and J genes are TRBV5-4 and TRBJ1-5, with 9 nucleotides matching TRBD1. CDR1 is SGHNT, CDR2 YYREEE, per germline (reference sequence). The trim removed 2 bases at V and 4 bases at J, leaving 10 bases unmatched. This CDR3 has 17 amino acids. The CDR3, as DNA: TGTGCCAGCAGCTTTTACCCCGGGACAGGGAAGAATCAGCCCCAGCATTTT. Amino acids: CASSFYPGTGKNQPQHF.

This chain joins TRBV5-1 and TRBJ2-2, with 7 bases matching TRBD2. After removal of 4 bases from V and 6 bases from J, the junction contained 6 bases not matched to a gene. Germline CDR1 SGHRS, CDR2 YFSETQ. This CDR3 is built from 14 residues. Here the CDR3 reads CASSERTRPGELFF. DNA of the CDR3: TGCGCCAGCAGCGAGCGGACTAGACCCGGGGAGCTGTTTTTT.

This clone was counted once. The CDR3 region has the DNA TGTGCCACCAGCAGAAAACAGGGGAACTATGGCTACACCTTC. As protein: CATSRKQGNYGYTF. The chain employs TRBV15 and TRBJ1-2; 7 bases map to TRBD1. Per the germline V gene, CDR1 is LNHNV and CDR2 is YYDKDF (reference sequence). With 2 bases clipped from V and 2 bases from J, the junction kept 2 bases outside the gene matches. The CDR3 has 14 amino acids.

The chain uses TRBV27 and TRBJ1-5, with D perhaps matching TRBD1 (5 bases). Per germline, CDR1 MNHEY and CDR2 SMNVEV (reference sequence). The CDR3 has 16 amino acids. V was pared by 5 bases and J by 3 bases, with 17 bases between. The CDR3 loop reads CASSKGQAILNQPQHF. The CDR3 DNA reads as TGTGCCAGCAGTAAGGGGCAGGCCATCCTCAATCAGCCCCAGCATTTT.

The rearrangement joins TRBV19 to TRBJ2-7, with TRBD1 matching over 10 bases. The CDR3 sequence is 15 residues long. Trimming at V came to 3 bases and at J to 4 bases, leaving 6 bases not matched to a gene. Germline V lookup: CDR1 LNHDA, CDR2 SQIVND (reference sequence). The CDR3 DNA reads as TGTGCCAGTAGTATCCAGACAGGGGGCTCTTACGAGCAGTACTTC. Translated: CASSIQTGGSYEQYF.

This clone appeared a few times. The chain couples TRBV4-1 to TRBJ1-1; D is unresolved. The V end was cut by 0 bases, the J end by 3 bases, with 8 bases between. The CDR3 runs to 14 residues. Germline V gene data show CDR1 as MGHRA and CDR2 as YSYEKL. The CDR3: CASSQDVGDTEAFF. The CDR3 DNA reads TGCGCCAGCAGCCAAGACGTCGGGGACACTGAAGCTTTCTTT.

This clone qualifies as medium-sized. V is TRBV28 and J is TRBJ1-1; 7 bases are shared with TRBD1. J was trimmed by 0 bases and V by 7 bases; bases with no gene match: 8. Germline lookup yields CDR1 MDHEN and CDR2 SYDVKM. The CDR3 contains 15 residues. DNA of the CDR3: TGTGCCAGCACCTGGGACAGTCAACTGAACACTGAAGCTTTCTTT. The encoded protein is CASTWDSQLNTEAFF.

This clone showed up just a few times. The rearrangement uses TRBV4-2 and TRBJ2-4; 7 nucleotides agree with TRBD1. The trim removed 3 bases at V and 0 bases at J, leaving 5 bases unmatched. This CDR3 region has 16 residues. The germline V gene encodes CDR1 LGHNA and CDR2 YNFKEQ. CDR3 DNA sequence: TGTGCCAGCAGCCACTCAAACAGGGGAGCCAAAAACATTCAGTACTTC. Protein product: CASSHSNRGAKNIQYF.

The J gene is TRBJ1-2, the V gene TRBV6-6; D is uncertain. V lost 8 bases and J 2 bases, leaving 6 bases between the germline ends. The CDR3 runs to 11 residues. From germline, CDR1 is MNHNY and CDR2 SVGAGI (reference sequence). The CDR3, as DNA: TGTGCCAGCCAGGTCAACTATGGCTACACCTTC. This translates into CASQVNYGYTF.

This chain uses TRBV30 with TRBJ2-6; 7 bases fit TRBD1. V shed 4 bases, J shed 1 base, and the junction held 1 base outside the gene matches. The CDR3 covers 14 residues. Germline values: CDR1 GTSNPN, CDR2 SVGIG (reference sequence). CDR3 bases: TGTGCCTGGACGACAGGGTCTGGGGCCAACGTCCTGACTTTC. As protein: CAWTTGSGANVLTF.